This T cell receptor beta chain came from a study of blood T cell repertoires in COVID-19. Study in general: Sites in the United States, Italy and Spain provided acute and convalescent COVID-19 samples. Sources were T cells, B-cell-depleted T cells, or PBMCs; the material itself was cDNA or gDNA.

Here immunoSEQ multiplex PCR was the method, and the copy in TCRdb shows in-frame clones only, minus some. The data show 230,000 or so clones, 80% to 85% seen once. This receptor was obtained from a man aged 45 to 65 with active or convalescent COVID-19. Sequences were obtained from peripheral blood.

In DNA, the CDR3 is TGTGCCAGCAGCTTAGCTAGGACAAACTACAATGAGCAGTTCTTC. It translates to CASSLARTNYNEQFF. This chain links TRBV11-2 with TRBJ2-1; D possibly corresponds to TRBD1 (5 bases). Trimming cost V 1 base and J 3 bases, with 10 bases left between them. The CDR3 contains 15 residues. From germline, CDR1 is SGHAT and CDR2 FQNNGV.